This T cell receptor beta chain appears in the sequencing data of a study of shared clonotypes between healthy human individuals. Study background: Three plates each covered CD4 naive and memory; CD8 naive two, CD8 memory one. Findings and caveats of the study: Across several donors, naive CD4 shared roughly 5.1%, naive CD8 approximately 3.5%, memory CD4 approximately 2.5%, memory CD8 0.4%. Limitation of the genetic and exposure-history diversity represented came from the few donors.

In the sorted-subset replicate PCRs, 200 ng DNA, around 30,000 T cell genomes, was used. The repertoire was sequenced with immunoSEQ multiplex PCR; TCRdb's copy has only in-frame clones and lacks some. Of some 800,000 clones listed, about 91% are singletons. Comment on this clone: Its antigen is still unknown.

V was clipped by 2 bases and J by 1 base, with 10 bases between them. The germline gives CDR1 SGHAT, CDR2 FQNNGV. The CDR3 contains 15 residues. Naive CD8 cells lacked CD45RO and underwent positive selection for CCR7, leaving out terminally differentiated effector memory CD45RA+ cells. The TCR sequence derives from a young man in good health. Sequencing was performed on naive CD8+ T cells sorted from blood. V usage is TRBV11-2 and J usage is TRBJ2-3; maybe TRBD2 (5 bases). The DNA for the CDR3 is TGTGCCAGCAGCTTACTGGAGAGGGGCACAGATACGCAGTATTTT. Its protein is CASSLLERGTDTQYF.